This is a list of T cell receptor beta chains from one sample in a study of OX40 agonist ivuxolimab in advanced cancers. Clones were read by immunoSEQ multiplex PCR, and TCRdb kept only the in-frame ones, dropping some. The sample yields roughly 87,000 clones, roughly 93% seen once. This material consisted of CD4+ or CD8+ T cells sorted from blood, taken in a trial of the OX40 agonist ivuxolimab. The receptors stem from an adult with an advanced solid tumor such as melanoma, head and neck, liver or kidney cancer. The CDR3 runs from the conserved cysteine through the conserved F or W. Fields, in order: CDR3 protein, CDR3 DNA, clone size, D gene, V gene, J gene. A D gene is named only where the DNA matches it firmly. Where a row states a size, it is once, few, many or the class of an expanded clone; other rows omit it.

CDR3aa: CASSGGVSSSYNEQFF
CDR3nt: TGCGCCAGCAGCGGAGGTGTTTCGAGCTCCTACAATGAGCAGTTCTTC
abundance: .
d_gene: .
v_gene: TRBV5-1
j_gene: TRBJ2-1

CDR3aa: CASSLMAHGANVLTF
CDR3nt: TGTGCCAGCAGCTTAATGGCGCATGGGGCCAACGTCCTGACTTTC
abundance: .
d_gene: .
v_gene: TRBV7-2
j_gene: TRBJ2-6

CDR3aa: CASSMGFLAYNEQFF
CDR3nt: TGTGCCAGCAGCATGGGGTTCCTTGCCTACAATGAGCAGTTCTTC
abundance: .
d_gene: .
v_gene: TRBV11-3
j_gene: TRBJ2-1

CDR3aa: CASGARRDRSSGELFF
CDR3nt: TGTGCCAGCGGAGCCCGCCGGGACAGATCCTCCGGGGAGCTGTTTTTT
abundance: .
d_gene: TRBD1
v_gene: TRBV19
j_gene: TRBJ2-2

CDR3aa: CASSLGVGGNEKLFF
CDR3nt: TGTGCCAGCAGTTTAGGAGTTGGCGGGAATGAAAAACTGTTTTTT
abundance: .
d_gene: .
v_gene: TRBV27
j_gene: TRBJ1-4

CDR3aa: CSVLFQGAEEKLFF
CDR3nt: TGCAGCGTTCTCTTTCAGGGGGCGGAAGAAAAACTGTTTTTT
abundance: .
d_gene: TRBD1
v_gene: TRBV29-1
j_gene: TRBJ1-4

CDR3aa: CAISEGTTSTDTQYF
CDR3nt: TGTGCCATCAGTGAGGGGACAACTAGCACAGATACGCAGTATTTT
abundance: .
d_gene: .
v_gene: TRBV10-3
j_gene: TRBJ2-3

CDR3aa: CASSVEMGLDPGELFF
CDR3nt: TGTGCCAGCAGCGTAGAGATGGGGCTAGACCCCGGGGAGCTGTTTTTT
abundance: .
d_gene: .
v_gene: TRBV9
j_gene: TRBJ2-2

CDR3aa: CASSARRGGAYGYTF
CDR3nt: TGTGCCAGCAGTGCTCGACGCGGAGGGGCCTATGGCTACACCTTC
abundance: .
d_gene: .
v_gene: TRBV6-1
j_gene: TRBJ1-2

CDR3aa: CASSRRDGLGVEKLFF
CDR3nt: TGCGCCAGCAGCCGAAGGGACGGCCTAGGGGTGGAAAAACTGTTTTTT
abundance: .
d_gene: .
v_gene: TRBV4-3
j_gene: TRBJ1-4

CDR3aa: CASSRTGEDEQYF
CDR3nt: TGTGCCAGCAGTAGGACAGGGGAGGACGAGCAGTACTTC
abundance: .
d_gene: TRBD1
v_gene: TRBV6-1
j_gene: TRBJ2-7

CDR3aa: CASSDRLAKETQYF
CDR3nt: TGTGCCAGCAGCGACCGACTAGCGAAAGAGACCCAGTACTTC
abundance: once
d_gene: TRBD2
v_gene: TRBV11-3
j_gene: TRBJ2-5

CDR3aa: CASSLGFASNTGELFF
CDR3nt: TGTGCCAGCAGCTTGGGATTCGCCTCGAACACCGGGGAGCTGTTTTTT
abundance: .
d_gene: .
v_gene: TRBV5-6
j_gene: TRBJ2-2

CDR3aa: CASRIPSGQGATDTQYF
CDR3nt: TGTGCCAGTAGGATCCCCTCCGGACAGGGGGCAACAGATACGCAGTATTTT
abundance: .
d_gene: TRBD1
v_gene: TRBV19
j_gene: TRBJ2-3

CDR3aa: CASFGPSGSNEQFF
CDR3nt: TGTGCCAGCTTCGGGCCCAGCGGGAGCAATGAGCAGTTCTTC
abundance: .
d_gene: TRBD2
v_gene: TRBV7-2
j_gene: TRBJ2-1

CDR3aa: CATKLAPSSYEQYF
CDR3nt: TGTGCCACTAAACTAGCGCCGAGCTCCTACGAGCAGTACTTC
abundance: .
d_gene: TRBD2
v_gene: TRBV10-3
j_gene: TRBJ2-7

CDR3aa: CASSYLGSTNEKLFF
CDR3nt: TGTGCCAGCAGCTACCTCGGGTCAACTAATGAAAAACTGTTTTTT
abundance: .
d_gene: .
v_gene: TRBV7-2
j_gene: TRBJ1-4

CDR3aa: CASNPGGTGAQYF
CDR3nt: TGCGCCAGCAACCCGGGAGGCACTGGGGCCCAGTACTTC
abundance: .
d_gene: TRBD2
v_gene: TRBV5-1
j_gene: TRBJ2-5

CDR3aa: CASSLNAGAGGNTIYF
CDR3nt: TGCGCCAGCAGCTTAAATGCAGGGGCTGGTGGAAACACCATATATTTT
abundance: .
d_gene: .
v_gene: TRBV5-1
j_gene: TRBJ1-3

CDR3aa: CASSYGTGGETQYF
CDR3nt: TGTGCCAGCAGCTACGGGACAGGGGGAGAGACCCAGTACTTC
abundance: .
d_gene: TRBD1
v_gene: TRBV7-9
j_gene: TRBJ2-5